This paragraph covers one TCR beta chain sequence. Its target is not known. The PCR used 60 Vbeta and 13 Jbeta primers. The table came from immunoSEQ multiplex PCR; TCRdb's copy has only in-frame clones and leaves some out. The data contain hundreds of thousands of clones, almost 80% of them singletons. The CDR3 is 15 amino acids. Germline CDR1 and CDR2: LNHDA and SQIVND (reference sequence). The V segment lost 5 bases and the J segment 6 bases; nucleotides outside the gene matches: 3. These data come from a study of cytomegalovirus exposure and HLA in healthy donors. Study findings and constraints: It has been reported that TCR beta sequences accurately predicted the HLA-A and HLA-B alleles of most subjects. The authors later found most CMV-associated TCR beta chains appeared HLA-restricted.

The chain has TRBV19 and TRBJ2-6; 11 nucleotides align to TRBD1. Specimen: PBMCs. The sequence was obtained from a male donor in good health and CMV-seronegative. DNA of the CDR3: TGTGCCAGTAGTCCCGGACAGGGGGCGGCCAACGTCCTGACTTTC. Encoded protein: CASSPGQGAANVLTF.